The rows below give T cell receptor beta chains drawn from one sample of a study of regulatory T cells in long-lasting Graves disease. TCRdb used MiXCR to reprocess the multiplex PCR reads, holding one entry per CDR3 protein. The table has 400,000 to 500,000 distinct CDR3 sequences, over 14% seen once; the top ten hold approximately 7.8%. These same records also appear under a second study, on T cells in Graves' hyperthyroidism and ophthalmopathy.

The source material was peripheral blood mononuclear cells (PBMCs), sampled at new diagnosis, from a patient treated with antithyroid drugs. Receptors originate from a woman in her forties with Graves disease. Both conserved end residues are part of each CDR3. The order of the fields is D gene, clone size, J gene, V gene, CDR3 DNA, CDR3 protein. The D gene is left open where the match is weak. Clone size is shown for a subset of rows, as once, few, many or a class of expanded clone.

d_gene: TRBD1; abundance: many; j_gene: TRBJ1-6; v_gene: TRBV27; CDR3nt: TGTGCCAGCAGTCAGTCGGGACAGGGGCGAAATTCACCCCTCCACTTT; CDR3aa: CASSQSGQGRNSPLHF
d_gene: NA; abundance: many; j_gene: TRBJ2-1; v_gene: TRBV11-3; CDR3nt: TGTGCCAGCAGCTTAGAGACACGGACGGGCAATGAGCAGTTCTTC; CDR3aa: CASSLETRTGNEQFF
d_gene: TRBD1; abundance: many; j_gene: TRBJ1-2; v_gene: TRBV6-1; CDR3nt: TGTGCCAGCAGTAGTCAATGGACAGGGGGCTATGGCTACACCTTC; CDR3aa: CASSSQWTGGYGYTF
d_gene: NA; abundance: NA; j_gene: TRBJ1-1; v_gene: TRBV5-4; CDR3nt: TGTGCCAGCAGCTTGCCTGGCGGGAATTACATGAACACTGAAGCTTTCTTT; CDR3aa: CASSLPGGNYMNTEAFF
d_gene: NA; abundance: NA; j_gene: TRBJ2-7; v_gene: TRBV11-2; CDR3nt: TGTGCCAGCAGCTTAGATCTCCCCGTGGACGAGCAGTACTTC; CDR3aa: CASSLDLPVDEQYF
d_gene: NA; abundance: NA; j_gene: TRBJ1-1; v_gene: TRBV5-4; CDR3nt: TGTGCCAGCAGCTACGACAGTTTCACTGAAGCTTTCTTT; CDR3aa: CASSYDSFTEAFF
d_gene: NA; abundance: few; j_gene: TRBJ2-7; v_gene: TRBV3-1; CDR3nt: TGTGCCAGCAGCCATGGGGCTCCAGGGAGCTTGACCGAGCAGTACTTC; CDR3aa: CASSHGAPGSLTEQYF
d_gene: TRBD1; abundance: many; j_gene: TRBJ1-1; v_gene: TRBV6-1; CDR3nt: TGTGCCAGCAGGGAGGGACAGGGGAACACTGAAGCTTTCTTT; CDR3aa: CASREGQGNTEAFF
d_gene: TRBD1; abundance: many; j_gene: TRBJ2-1; v_gene: TRBV20-1; CDR3nt: TGCAGTGCAAACAGGGGCGTCTCCTACAATGAGCAGTTCTTC; CDR3aa: CSANRGVSYNEQFF
d_gene: NA; abundance: NA; j_gene: TRBJ1-3; v_gene: TRBV3-1; CDR3nt: TGTGCCAGCAGCCAAGTAGGGTTCTCTGGAAACACCATATATTTT; CDR3aa: CASSQVGFSGNTIYF
d_gene: TRBD1; abundance: many; j_gene: TRBJ1-1; v_gene: TRBV10-3; CDR3nt: TGTGCCATCAGGGGACAGGGTCCCAACACTGAAGCTTTCTTT; CDR3aa: CAIRGQGPNTEAFF
d_gene: NA; abundance: many; j_gene: TRBJ2-7; v_gene: TRBV20-1; CDR3nt: TGCAGTGCTAGACGAGGCCAGGGAGGAGGGGAGCAGTACTTC; CDR3aa: CSARRGQGGGEQYF
d_gene: NA; abundance: many; j_gene: TRBJ2-7; v_gene: TRBV3-1; CDR3nt: TGTGCCAGCAGCGATCCTATGGGGAACGAGCAGTACTTC; CDR3aa: CASSDPMGNEQYF
d_gene: NA; abundance: NA; j_gene: TRBJ1-2; v_gene: TRBV20-1; CDR3nt: TGCAGTGCTAGAGTCGGGGGACTCTATGGCTACACCTTC; CDR3aa: CSARVGGLYGYTF
d_gene: NA; abundance: few; j_gene: TRBJ2-7; v_gene: TRBV5-1; CDR3nt: TGCGCCAGCAGTTCGGCTACCGGGTCCTACGAGCAGTACTTC; CDR3aa: CASSSATGSYEQYF
d_gene: TRBD1; abundance: NA; j_gene: TRBJ2-5; v_gene: TRBV6-1; CDR3nt: TGTGCCAGCACAGGTGGACAGGGGGCGGTCCAAGAGACCCAGTACTTC; CDR3aa: CASTGGQGAVQETQYF
d_gene: NA; abundance: few; j_gene: TRBJ2-1; v_gene: TRBV4-1; CDR3nt: TGCGCCAGCAGCCAGTCGACGGCCGCCTACAATGAGCAGTTCTTC; CDR3aa: CASSQSTAAYNEQFF
d_gene: NA; abundance: NA; j_gene: TRBJ2-3; v_gene: TRBV24-1; CDR3nt: TGTGCCACCAGCAGTGGGTGGGATAGCGACACAGATACGCAGTATTTT; CDR3aa: CATSSGWDSDTDTQYF
d_gene: NA; abundance: few; j_gene: TRBJ1-1; v_gene: TRBV28; CDR3nt: TGTGCCACTGCCATGAACACTGAAGCTTTCTTT; CDR3aa: CATAMNTEAFF
d_gene: NA; abundance: few; j_gene: TRBJ1-1; v_gene: TRBV6-2/TRBV6-3; CDR3nt: TGTGCCAGCAGCGCTCCGGGGCGCGACACTGAAGCTTTCTTT; CDR3aa: CASSAPGRDTEAFF
d_gene: NA; abundance: many; j_gene: TRBJ2-3; v_gene: TRBV10-3; CDR3nt: TGTGCCATGAGGACAGAGAGCACAGATACGCAGTATTTT; CDR3aa: CAMRTESTDTQYF
d_gene: NA; abundance: NA; j_gene: TRBJ2-5; v_gene: TRBV28; CDR3nt: TGTGCCAGCAGCTTGGGGAGAGCCAGGGAAGAGACCCAGTACTTC; CDR3aa: CASSLGRAREETQYF
d_gene: TRBD1; abundance: many; j_gene: TRBJ1-2; v_gene: TRBV5-1; CDR3nt: TGCGCCAGCAGCGATGGACAGGGGGACTATGGCTACACCTTC; CDR3aa: CASSDGQGDYGYTF
d_gene: TRBD1; abundance: many; j_gene: TRBJ1-6; v_gene: TRBV28; CDR3nt: TGTGCCAGCAGTAACGACAGGGGAGGTAATTCACCCCTCCACTTT; CDR3aa: CASSNDRGGNSPLHF
d_gene: TRBD2; abundance: many; j_gene: TRBJ2-7; v_gene: TRBV6-2/TRBV6-3; CDR3nt: TGTGCCAGCAGCATAAGCGGGGCCTCCTACGAGCAGTACTTC; CDR3aa: CASSISGASYEQYF
d_gene: TRBD2; abundance: many; j_gene: TRBJ2-5; v_gene: TRBV29-1; CDR3nt: TGCAGCGTCCCGGGACTAGCGGGAGTAGGGGAGACCCAGTACTTC; CDR3aa: CSVPGLAGVGETQYF
d_gene: TRBD1; abundance: NA; j_gene: TRBJ2-2; v_gene: TRBV6-5; CDR3nt: TGTGCCAGCAGTTACGGGACAGGGGACACCGGGGAGCTGTTTTTT; CDR3aa: CASSYGTGDTGELFF
d_gene: NA; abundance: NA; j_gene: TRBJ2-7; v_gene: TRBV4-1; CDR3nt: TGCGCCAGCAGCCAAGGGGGCTACTTTGCCTACGAGCAGTACTTC; CDR3aa: CASSQGGYFAYEQYF
d_gene: TRBD1; abundance: many; j_gene: TRBJ2-1; v_gene: TRBV11-3; CDR3nt: TGTGCCAGCAGCCTCGACAGGGGCTCCTACAATGAGCAGTTCTTC; CDR3aa: CASSLDRGSYNEQFF
d_gene: NA; abundance: NA; j_gene: TRBJ2-1; v_gene: TRBV6-5; CDR3nt: TGTGCCAGCAGTTACCCCTTGGGGAATGAGCAGTTCTTC; CDR3aa: CASSYPLGNEQFF
d_gene: NA; abundance: NA; j_gene: TRBJ2-7; v_gene: TRBV10-1; CDR3nt: TGCGCCAGCAGTGGGGGGATAGCCACAAGCTCCTACGAGCAGTACTTC; CDR3aa: CASSGGIATSSYEQYF
d_gene: NA; abundance: few; j_gene: TRBJ2-7; v_gene: TRBV19; CDR3nt: TGTGCCAGTAGTCCGGCGACAGGACTCTACGAGCAGTACTTC; CDR3aa: CASSPATGLYEQYF